Given below is one T cell receptor (beta chain) in context. Its cognate antigen has yet to be identified. No quality values exist for individual bases; no much larger clone is one base distant. The data derive from a study of shared clonotypes between healthy human individuals (TCRdb year 2020). Study-level background: The cohort included a few men and a couple of women between 18 and 49 years of age. For each donor, three plates each were used for CD4 naive and CD4 memory, two plates were used for CD8 naive, and one plate was used for CD8 memory. To estimate repertoire size and how much clonotypes are shared between individuals, the study performed deep sequencing of blood TCR repertoires from about five healthy adults. To increase sequencing depth and limit assay-specific biases, different laboratories used diverse techniques to prepare libraries and sequence TCR repertoires. Each donor's leukapheresis produced roughly between about 0.9 and 9.5 billion PBMCs. What the authors observed across the whole study: Sharing across a few donors was observed for 4.5% to 6.5% of naive CD4, over 3% of naive CD8, over 2% of memory CD4, and 0.4% of memory CD8 clonotypes. Sampling was restricted to blood, and TCR repertoires in tissue are likely to differ from TCR repertoires in blood. Clonotypes shared by all four sorted-subset donors showed higher generation probabilities than non-shared clonotypes. The genetic and exposure-history diversity represented was limited by the small number of donors. Naive subsets generally had larger estimated clonotype richness than memory subsets. Rarefaction of sorted-subset datasets indicated incomplete sequencing despite the large sequencing depth. Based on pairwise subsampling, the degree of clonotype sharing among donors was expected to be affected by sequencing depth.

CD8 naive samples were CD45RO-negative cells positively selected for CCR7, giving a CD45RA+CCR7+ population that excluded TemRA cells. The donors were healthy, HIV-negative adults who had no recently reported acute infections or vaccinations. Only Caucasian adults living in Nashville, Tennessee, USA were represented among the donors. Blood was obtained by leukapheresis, after which PBMCs were separated by Ficoll-Histopaque density gradient centrifugation and cryopreserved in liquid nitrogen vapor phase. Analytical flow cytometry was used to check the purity and quantity of every magnetically sorted T cell population. From each sorted fraction, genomic DNA was isolated and quantified by UV absorbance on a Nanodrop 2000c. Using the deep immunoSEQ assay, multiplex PCR amplified TCR CDR3 regions from genomic DNA. Extracted genomic DNA from each cell subset was distributed evenly across all wells of several immunoSEQ 96-well plates, and each plate was treated as a replicate. For sorted subsets, approximately 200 ng of genomic DNA, equivalent to roughly 33,000 T cell genomes, went into each replicate PCR. Purified libraries were quantified with a Qubit 3.0 fluorometer, sized on a Bioanalyzer 2100, and re-quantified with the KAPA Library Quantification kit. A separate single-read 150-cycle Illumina NextSeq 550 flow cell was used to sequence each immunoSEQ 96-well plate. In the original analysis: The immunoSEQ output contained only junctional sequences without quality scores, so filtering could not match that applied to full-length reads. Sequences were annotated with PyIR, a Python wrapper for IgBLAST v1.9, using IMGT germline references to assign V/J genes and CDR3. Reads were filtered out if the reads had weak V/J assignments (E-value above 1e-6), no CDR3, stop codons, out-of-frame junctions, or ambiguous translated residues. V3J clonotypes were defined as sequences sharing an identical inferred V gene, J gene, and CDR3 amino acid sequence. The percentage overlap between two repertoires was calculated by dividing the number of shared unique clonotypes by the size of the smaller repertoire. Richness of each repertoire was evaluated using RTK rarefaction, the Chao1 estimator, and Recon v2.1 estimates of unobserved clonotypes. For all TCRbeta clonotypes obtained by the gDNA method from four donors, generation probabilities were computed with OLGA. TCRdb took over this immuneACCESS table, retaining in-frame rearrangements with V and J assigned. Such tables are incomplete; in checked studies, under half of the missing clones stem from an unresolved V gene, and the remainder is unexplained. For V, J and clone size, that table is used; D and trimming come from the DNA. Across this sample there are some 630,000 clones, with approximately 96% seen only once. The ten largest clonotypes hold approximately 0.1% of the sample.

The sequence derives from a woman aged 30 to 39 in good health. Material: naive CD8+ T cells sorted from blood. According to the study, the label for this sample's cell subset or site signals: CD45RA+CCR7+.

The CDR3 has the sequence CASTSGSYEQYF. The sequenced DNA is TGTGCCAGCACTAGCGGGAGCTACGAGCAGTACTTC. The chain is assembled from TRBV7-8 and TRBJ2-7, with 10 middle bases fitting TRBD2. The CDR3 numbers 12 residues from cysteine through phenylalanine. The read is trimmed to its CDR3 DNA, 36 bases read in frame from base 1. CDR1 and CDR2 were assigned from the germline V gene as SGHVS and FQNEAQ. Trimming leaves V shorter by 7 bases and J shorter by 3 bases, with the junction holding 0 bases beyond the gene matches.